A single sample gave rise to the 32 T cell receptor beta chains below, sequenced in a study of T-cell reconstitution after alpha-beta-depleted transplantation in children (dated by TCRdb to the mid-2010s). The sample's treatment or condition label, decoded: allogeneic hematopoietic cell transplantation with graft depleted of TCRalphabeta T cells and CD19 B cells. The library was built by means of PCR. The instrument was an Illumina HiSeq 2500. TCR libraries were prepared with molecular barcoding, using unique molecular identifiers to normalize TCRbeta repertoire quantification. The public reads were reprocessed in TCRdb via fastp at Q25 and MiXCR, keeping in-frame beta chains. Each entry merges the rows of one CDR3 protein and shows their most common DNA and genes. This sample holds about 1,000,000 distinct CDR3 sequences; about 26% were observed only once. The ten largest account for 28% of the sample.

Sequenced here: PBMCs, mostly from graft donor cells, sampled 360 days after TCRalphabeta/CD19-depleted stem cell transplant. The receptors stem from a boy under two years old who had a stem cell transplant for SCID, so the T cells may come from the graft donor.

Many counts were recorded for this clonotype. V is TRBV4-2 and J is TRBJ2-1; 8 bases agree with TRBD2. V lost 6 bases to trimming and J lost 2 bases; unmatched junction nucleotides: 3. The CDR3 is 14 residues long. Germline CDR1 LGHNA, CDR2 YNFKEQ. Written as DNA, the CDR3 is TGTGCCAGCAGTCACGGGGGGGCCTACAATGAGCAGTTCTTC. Translated: CASSHGGAYNEQFF.

V is TRBV7-9 and J is TRBJ2-7; 9 bases map to TRBD1. Germline values: CDR1 SEHNR, CDR2 FQNEAQ (reference sequence). CDR3 length equals 16 residues. The V and J ends lost 5 bases and 4 bases, in that order; junction bases with no gene match: 12. The CDR3: CASSQDGQGNLYEQYF. The CDR3 coding sequence is TGTGCCAGCAGCCAGGATGGACAGGGGAATCTTTACGAGCAGTACTTC. Based on the CDR3 plus reference TRBV7-9 and TRBJ2-7, the full variable domain is DTGVSQNPRHKITKRGQNVTFRCDPISEHNRLYWYRQTLGQGPEFLTYFQNEAQLEKSRLLSDRFSAERPKGSFSTLEIQRTEQGDSAMYLCASSQDGQGNLYEQYFGPGTRLTVT.

This clonotype occurred many times. The CDR3 coding sequence is TGCGCCAGCAGCTTGGTAGCGGGGGCTGTTTTCGAGCAGTACTTC. Protein product: CASSLVAGAVFEQYF. The V and J genes are TRBV5-1 and TRBJ2-7, with TRBD2 identical over 9 bases. CDR1 is SGHRS and CDR2 is YFSETQ in the germline V gene. The CDR3 runs to 15 residues. V dropped 0 bases and J dropped 6; count of bases not matched to a gene: 7.

Ten or more counts support this clonotype. This rearrangement joins TRBV7-9 to TRBJ1-1; tentative D call: TRBD1 (6 bases). CDR3 size: 14 residues. The V end was cut by 5 bases, the J end by 1 base, with 11 bases between. CDR1 and CDR2 from the germline V gene are SEHNR and FQNEAQ (reference sequence). In nucleotides, the CDR3 is TGTGCCAGCAGCACAGGGTGGGCGAACACTGAAGCTTTCTTT. As protein: CASSTGWANTEAFF.

The chain uses TRBV12-3 or TRBV12-4 and TRBJ2-5; D may be TRBD2 (6 bases). V lost 6 bases to trimming and J lost 4 bases, with 15 bases between them. The CDR3 runs 14 residues. In DNA form, the CDR3 reads TGTGCCAGCAGGCCTGGTGGGGGGAGAGAGACCCAGTACTTC. This gives the protein CASRPGGGRETQYF.

This clonotype has more than one count but fewer than ten. The J gene is TRBJ2-7, the V gene TRBV28; TRBD2 might be the D (5 bases). The CDR3 loop spans 14 amino acids. V lost 5 bases and J 0 bases, leaving 11 bases between the germline ends. CDR1 and CDR2 (germline): MDHEN, SYDVKM. DNA of the CDR3: TGTGCCAGCAGTAAGTGGCTAGCCTCCTACGAGCAGTACTTC. Residues: CASSKWLASYEQYF.

This clonotype was seen more than once but under ten times. This chain connects TRBV12-3 or TRBV12-4 to TRBJ1-4; 7 nucleotides match TRBD1. The CDR3 totals 15 residues. Trimming at V came to 5 bases and at J to 5 bases, leaving 8 bases not matched to a gene. CDR3 DNA: TGTGCCAGCAGTCCATCGACAGGGACGAATGAAAAACTGTTTTTT. Translation gives CASSPSTGTNEKLFF.

The V and J genes are TRBV12-3 or TRBV12-4 and TRBJ2-2; 10 bases are shared with TRBD1. CDR3 length: 20 amino acids. Losses at the gene ends were 6 bases for V and 0 bases for J; bases not matched to a gene: 16. CDR3 coding DNA: TGTGCCAGCAGCTACTTAAAGGGACAGGGGAGGAAATCGAACACCGGGGAGCTGTTTTTT. Protein product: CASSYLKGQGRKSNTGELFF.

The genes are TRBV12-3 or TRBV12-4 and TRBJ2-2; D is perhaps TRBD2 (6 bases). Trimming left V 5 bases short and J 7 bases short, with 11 bases between. This CDR3 region has 13 residues. The CDR3 DNA reads as TGTGCCAGCAGTCCCCCAGCGGGCGGGGAGCTGTTTTTT. Protein product: CASSPPAGGELFF.

J is TRBJ1-1 and V is TRBV7-9; a weak D match, TRBD1 (6 bases). This CDR3 is 14 amino acids long. Trimming pared 4 bases from V and 1 base from J, leaving 10 bases between. Germline V gene data show CDR1 as SEHNR and CDR2 as FQNEAQ (reference sequence). The CDR3 nucleotides are TGTGCCAGCAGCTCTCAGGGGAAGAACACTGAAGCTTTCTTT. Encoded protein: CASSSQGKNTEAFF.

The genes are TRBV24-1 and TRBJ2-1; 12 nucleotides align to TRBD1. Germline V gene sequence: CDR1 KGHDR, CDR2 SFDVKD. The CDR3 is 17 residues long. Trimming cost V 5 bases and J 8 bases; bases outside gene matches: 12. CDR3 sequence (DNA): TGTGCCACCAGTGTAATCTCCGGGACAGGGGGCATGGATGAGCAGTTCTTC. This sequence encodes CATSVISGTGGMDEQFF.

The rearrangement joins TRBV4-1 to TRBJ2-7, with D uncertain. Trimming pared 0 bases from V and 3 bases from J, leaving 12 bases between. Looked up from germline, CDR1 is MGHRA and CDR2 is YSYEKL. The CDR3 sequence is 15 residues long. CDR3 sequence reads: CASSQDLTYRYEQYF. Here the CDR3 DNA reads TGCGCCAGCAGCCAAGACTTGACCTACCGCTACGAGCAGTACTTC.

Only a few counts were recorded for this clonotype. The genes are TRBV10-3 and TRBJ2-7; D is perhaps TRBD2 (5 bases). V dropped 0 bases and J dropped 3 bases, with 12 bases sitting between them. This CDR3 has 15 residues. Germline V gives CDR1 ENHRY, CDR2 SYGVKD. CDR3 DNA: TGTGCCATCAGTGAGTCGGGGAGCCTCTTCTACGAGCAGTACTTC. Amino acid sequence: CAISESGSLFYEQYF.

V and J are TRBV15 and TRBJ2-2; possibly TRBD2 for D (6 bases). This CDR3 is 15 amino acids long. Trimming removed 10 bases from V and 0 bases from J, with 15 bases in between. CDR1 and CDR2 from the germline V gene are LNHNV and YYDKDF (reference sequence). CDR3 nucleotides: TGTGCCATTGGACGGGGGACTGCGAACACCGGGGAGCTGTTTTTT. Its translation is CAIGRGTANTGELFF.

This clonotype was seen only a few times. This chain connects TRBV18 to TRBJ2-7; D unresolved. The CDR3 covers 14 residues. The germline V gene encodes CDR1 KGHSH and CDR2 LQKENI. Trimming stripped 1 base from V and 2 bases from J, with 9 bases between. The CDR3 coding sequence is TGTGCCAGCTCACCACTTGACGGCCCCTACGAGCAGTACTTC. Translating it yields CASSPLDGPYEQYF.

The gene calls are TRBV5-1 and TRBJ2-3, with D perhaps TRBD1 or TRBD2 (5 bases each). The germline V gene encodes CDR1 SGHRS and CDR2 YFSETQ. The ends were cut back, 0 bases at V and 2 bases at J, with 10 bases in the middle. The CDR3 is made up of 15 amino acids. CDR3 bases: TGCGCCAGCAGCTTGGGGGACCCTAACACAGATACGCAGTATTTT. It is translated as CASSLGDPNTDTQYF. The full variable domain, rest sourced from reference TRBV5-1 and TRBJ2-3, is KAGVTQTPRYLIKTRGQQVTLSCSPISGHRSVSWYQQTPGQGLQFLFEYFSETQRNKGNFPGRFSGRQFSNSRSEMNVSTLELGDSALYLCASSLGDPNTDTQYFGPGTRLTVL.

The genes are TRBV20-1 and TRBJ1-2; no clear D gene. Germline V lookup: CDR1 DFQATT, CDR2 SNEGSKA (reference sequence). The CDR3 is 10 amino acids. The V end was cut by 7 bases, the J end by 2 bases, with 5 bases between. The CDR3 spells CSGTNYGYTF. CDR3 nucleotides: TGCAGTGGGACCAACTATGGCTACACCTTC.

V gene TRBV6-5 combines with J gene TRBJ1-1; TRBD1 is a possible D gene (6 bases). Germline CDR1 reads MNHEY; CDR2 reads SVGAGI. This CDR3 is 16 amino acids long. Trimming removed 5 bases from V and 3 bases from J, with 19 bases in between. The CDR3 is CASSPYPQGGHTEAFF. CDR3 nucleotide sequence: TGTGCCAGCAGTCCCTACCCACAGGGAGGACACACTGAAGCTTTCTTT.

V and J are TRBV12-3 or TRBV12-4 and TRBJ1-3; D remains ambiguous. The CDR3 is made up of 15 amino acids. Trimming took 3 bases from V and 7 from J, leaving 16 bases between them. In nucleotides, the CDR3 is TGTGCCAGCAGTTTCTTACGGCTCTTAGGGAACACCATATATTTT. It translates to CASSFLRLLGNTIYF.

This clonotype has just a few counts. The genes are TRBV7-6 and TRBJ2-5, with 10 bases matching TRBD2. Germline trimming cut 2 bases from V and 1 base from J; bases unmatched to any gene: 4. CDR3 length equals 16 residues. CDR1 is SGHVS and CDR2 is FNYEAQ in the germline V gene. CDR3 nucleotides: TGTGCCAGCAGCTTATTAAGCGGGGGGGTCCAAGAGACCCAGTACTTC. Encoded protein: CASSLLSGGVQETQYF.

This chain uses TRBV20-1 with TRBJ2-7; D remains ambiguous. V lost 6 bases and J 0 bases, leaving 12 bases between the germline ends. Germline V lookup: CDR1 DFQATT, CDR2 SNEGSKA (reference sequence). The CDR3 runs to 13 residues. In DNA, the CDR3 is TGCAGTGCCCCCCCAGTGTTCTCCTACGAGCAGTACTTC. Residues: CSAPPVFSYEQYF.

The chain couples TRBV3-1 to TRBJ2-1; no firm D call. Trimming cost V 1 base and J 4 bases, with 8 bases left between them. This CDR3 region has 14 residues. Germline V gives CDR1 LGHDT, CDR2 YNNKEL (reference sequence). The CDR3 sequence: CASSQGVQYNEQFF. The CDR3 nucleotides are TGTGCCAGCAGCCAAGGAGTACAGTACAATGAGCAGTTCTTC.

This clonotype was seen a handful of times. The chain uses TRBV7-9 and TRBJ2-7, with 7 bases that match TRBD1. V gave up 1 base and J gave up 2 bases; unmatched junction bases: 5. CDR1 and CDR2 from the germline V gene are SEHNR and FQNEAQ (reference sequence). CDR3 size: 15 residues. The CDR3 loop reads CASSLGRQGPYEQYF. The CDR3 coding sequence is TGTGCCAGCAGCTTAGGGCGACAGGGACCCTACGAGCAGTACTTC.

This chain uses TRBV12-3 or TRBV12-4 with TRBJ2-2; 7 bases agree with TRBD1. CDR3 length equals 17 residues. V lost 2 bases, J lost 3 bases, and 9 bases stayed unmatched. The CDR3 nucleotides are TGTGCCAGCAGTTTACGGCCCGTAGGGGGCTACACCGGGGAGCTGTTTTTT. Protein sequence: CASSLRPVGGYTGELFF.

The DNA for the CDR3 is TGTGCCACCAGTGACCGGTGGGGCAATCAGCCCCAGCATTTT. It specifies CATSDRWGNQPQHF. The chain employs TRBV24-1 and TRBJ1-5; D unresolved. Germline lookup yields CDR1 KGHDR and CDR2 SFDVKD. V was pared by 4 bases and J by 2 bases, with 8 bases between. The CDR3 has 14 amino acids.

V usage is TRBV29-1 and J usage is TRBJ1-1; tentatively, D is TRBD1 (5 bases). Germline assignment: CDR1 SQVTM and CDR2 ANQGSEA. The CDR3 is 12 residues long. V was cut by 5 bases and J by 6 bases, with 13 bases left in between. The CDR3 sequence is CSVIGSGSEAFF. CDR3 nucleotides: TGCAGCGTTATCGGTTCAGGGTCTGAAGCTTTCTTT.

The chain uses TRBV5-4 and TRBJ1-2, with 9 bases identical to TRBD1. V lost 4 bases and J lost 8; bases outside the gene matches: 12. CDR3 length: 15 residues. Germline assignment: CDR1 SGHNT and CDR2 YYREEE (reference sequence). The CDR3 protein is CASSPRDRAGNGYTF. The CDR3 nucleotides read TGTGCCAGCAGCCCCCGGGACAGGGCTGGGAACGGCTACACCTTC. Using reference TRBV5-4 and TRBJ1-2 for the parts outside the CDR3, the full variable domain is ETGVTQSPTHLIKTRGQQVTLRCSSQSGHNTVSWYQQALGQGPQFIFQYYREEENGRGNFPPRFSGLQFPNYSSELNVNALELDDSALYLCASSPRDRAGNGYTFGSGTRLTVV.

V and J are TRBV4-2 and TRBJ2-2, with 7 bases identical to TRBD2. CDR3 length: 17 amino acids. CDR1 and CDR2 (germline): LGHNA, YNFKEQ. Trimming removed 2 bases from V and 4 bases from J; junction bases left unmatched: 10. CDR3 loop: CASSQPIGRGGTGELFF. CDR3 in DNA: TGTGCCAGCAGCCAACCCATAGGGAGGGGTGGCACCGGGGAGCTGTTTTTT.

The rearrangement links TRBV28 to TRBJ2-3; 12 bases match TRBD2. This CDR3 has 15 residues. Trimming at V came to 3 bases and at J to 9 bases, leaving 7 bases not matched to a gene. The V gene's germline CDR1 is MDHEN and CDR2 SYDVKM. The CDR3 DNA is TGTGCCAGCAGTTTTCGGACTAGCGGGGACGAGACGCAGTATTTT. It is translated as CASSFRTSGDETQYF.

In its sample, this clonotype was seen a few times. The gene calls are TRBV7-9 and TRBJ2-2; no firm D call. Per germline, CDR1 SEHNR and CDR2 FQNEAQ (reference sequence). Trimming removed 5 bases from V and 8 bases from J, with 15 bases in between. The CDR3 loop spans 14 amino acids. The CDR3 DNA sequence: TGTGCCAGCAGCCGTCCCTCCCCTCCTGGGGAGCTGTTTTTT. Translation: CASSRPSPPGELFF.

This clonotype was observed a few times. The CDR3 nucleotides read TGTGCCAGCAGTGGACTTAGGGGCAGGAGGCAAGAGACCCAGTACTTC. Translating gives CASSGLRGRRQETQYF. This chain uses TRBV6-1 with TRBJ2-5; D tentatively fits TRBD1 or TRBD2 (5 bases each). Trimming shortened V by 4 bases and J by 2 bases, and 17 bases separated the two germline ends. This CDR3 contains 16 residues. Germline CDR1 MNHNS, CDR2 SASEGT.

In this sample, this clonotype turned up once. This chain uses TRBV15 with TRBJ2-3; D is possibly TRBD1 or TRBD2 (6 bases each). CDR1 and CDR2 from the germline V gene are LNHNV and YYDKDF (reference sequence). This CDR3 contains 16 residues. V was clipped by 0 bases and J by 3 bases, with 13 bases between them. The CDR3 is CATSRDGGPGTDTQYF. In DNA form, the CDR3 reads TGTGCCACCAGCAGAGATGGGGGGCCTGGGACAGATACGCAGTATTTT.